Sequencing of this T cell receptor (beta chain) was carried out in a study of OX40 agonist ivuxolimab in advanced cancers. The method was immunoSEQ multiplex PCR; TCRdb's version includes in-frame clones alone and lacks a portion of them. This sample has 50,000 to 55,000 clones, with around 89% found just once. Sequencing was performed on CD4+ or CD8+ T cells sorted from blood, taken in a trial of the OX40 agonist ivuxolimab. The sequence was obtained from an adult with an advanced solid tumor such as melanoma, head and neck, liver or kidney cancer.

The CDR3 protein is CASSFRREFNEQFF. The CDR3 coding sequence is TGTGCCAGCAGCTTCCGGCGGGAATTCAATGAGCAGTTCTTC. The chain carries TRBV11-2 and TRBJ2-1; TRBD2 is a possible D gene (6 bases). The germline gives CDR1 SGHAT, CDR2 FQNNGV. V lost 3 bases to trimming and J lost 6 bases, with 12 bases between them. The CDR3 is 14 residues long.